A single sample is the source of the 15 T cell receptor beta chains below, sequenced in a study of glioma-infiltrating T cells after dendritic cell vaccination. The time point was: after dendritic cell vaccination, including at tumor progression/relapse. The assay was immunoSEQ multiplex PCR, and TCRdb's table has in-frame clones only and misses some. Of around 78,000 clones in the sample, roughly 91% are singletons; the top ten hold about 2.3%. The sequenced sample was blood, obtained after dendritic cell vaccination. The receptors originated from a human donor with glioblastoma.

V usage is TRBV10-1 and J usage is TRBJ1-1; 9 nucleotides agree with TRBD1. Losses at the gene ends were 2 bases for V and 3 bases for J; bases not matched to a gene: 1. The CDR3 extends over 14 amino acids. Germline-derived CDR1 and CDR2 are WNHNN and SYGVQD (reference sequence). This CDR3 is CASSEDRGDTEAFF. DNA of the CDR3: TGCGCCAGCAGTGAGGACAGGGGGGACACTGAAGCTTTCTTT.

V and J are TRBV5-1 and TRBJ2-5, with a tentative D call TRBD2 (5 bases). Germline CDR1 and CDR2: SGHRS and YFSETQ. The CDR3 is 13 residues long. With 3 bases removed from V and 6 bases from J, the gap between germline ends came to 12 bases. CDR3 sequence reads: CASSYEGGKTQYF. For the CDR3, the DNA is TGCGCCAGCAGCTACGAGGGTGGAAAGACCCAGTACTTC.

This rearrangement joins TRBV6-1 to TRBJ2-7, with D unclear. Germline V gives CDR1 MNHNS, CDR2 SASEGT. CDR3 length: 14 residues. V was shortened by 6 bases and J by 2 bases, with 14 bases between the two germline ends. CDR3 sequence reads: CASSNPGGAYEQYF. The CDR3 nucleotides are TGTGCCAGCAGCAATCCGGGTGGAGCCTACGAGCAGTACTTC.

The CDR3 DNA reads TGTGCCAGCAGTCGTAGCCGACAGGCCGCGCATGGCTACACCTTC. Amino acid sequence: CASSRSRQAAHGYTF. The genes are TRBV6-5 and TRBJ1-2; the D gene is possibly TRBD1 (6 bases). CDR1 MNHEY and CDR2 SVGAGI come from the germline V gene. Trimming removed 5 bases at V and 6 bases at J, with 19 bases between. The CDR3 length is 15 residues.

The chain recombines TRBV7-2 with TRBJ2-3; 11 nucleotides agree with TRBD2. The CDR3 contains 15 residues. Germline-derived CDR1 and CDR2 are SGHTA and FQGNSA. V trimming: 6 bases; J trimming: 1 base; junction bases outside the gene matches: 3. The CDR3 sequence is CASRTSGTRTDTQYF. In nucleotides, the CDR3 is TGTGCCAGCAGGACTAGCGGGACCCGCACAGATACGCAGTATTTT.

The V call is TRBV27, the J call TRBJ2-7; maybe TRBD1 (6 bases). The V end lost 8 bases, the J end lost 4 bases, and 18 bases lay between the germline ends. CDR3 length: 14 amino acids. CDR1 MNHEY and CDR2 SMNVEV come from the germline V gene (reference sequence). The CDR3 region has the DNA TGTGCCAGCCCTACAGGGCGGCCCATGTACGAGCAGTACTTC. Translating gives CASPTGRPMYEQYF.

The genes are TRBV1 and TRBJ2-3; the table's D call TRBD2 went unverified against the DNA. TRBV1 corresponds to a pseudogene. The CDR3 is 20 amino acids. CDR3 nucleotide sequence: TGCACCAGCAGCCAACCTCCCCTAGCGGGGGCCGATTCTAGCACAGATACGCAGTATTTT. Its translation: CTSSQPPLAGADSSTDTQYF.

The V call is TRBV30, the J call TRBJ1-5; D is possibly TRBD1 (5 bases). The CDR3 loop spans 15 amino acids. The germline V gene encodes CDR1 GTSNPN and CDR2 SVGIG (reference sequence). The V end lost 5 bases, the J end lost 0 bases, and 14 bases lay between the germline ends. CDR3 loop: CAWSGDSSSNQPQHF. For the CDR3, the DNA is TGTGCCTGGTCAGGAGACAGTTCTAGCAATCAGCCCCAGCATTTT.

The V call is TRBV9, the J call TRBJ1-2, with D possibly TRBD1 on 5 matching bases. V lost 0 bases to trimming and J lost 3 bases, with 9 bases between them. Germline V gene sequence: CDR1 SGDLS, CDR2 YYNGEE. The CDR3 covers 14 residues. The CDR3 coding sequence is TGTGCCAGCAGCGTAGGTAGGGGCGACTATGGCTACACCTTC. It specifies CASSVGRGDYGYTF.

The rearrangement joins TRBV6-1 to TRBJ2-7, with 8 bases aligning to TRBD1. This CDR3 is built from 15 residues. Germline assignment: CDR1 MNHNS and CDR2 SASEGT. Trimming at V came to 3 bases and at J to 2 bases, leaving 6 bases not matched to a gene. CDR3 loop: CASSDRTGGPYEQYF. CDR3 coding DNA: TGTGCCAGCAGTGATCGCACAGGGGGACCCTACGAGCAGTACTTC.

This chain connects TRBV19 to TRBJ2-6, with 8 bases lining up with TRBD1. The trim removed 1 base at V and 5 bases at J, leaving 4 bases unmatched. This CDR3 comprises 16 residues. Per germline, CDR1 LNHDA and CDR2 SQIVND (reference sequence). The CDR3 reads CASSIARTGRANVLTF. The CDR3 nucleotides read TGTGCCAGTAGTATAGCCCGGACAGGGAGGGCCAACGTCCTGACTTTC. Using reference TRBV19 and TRBJ2-6 for the parts outside the CDR3, the full variable domain is DGGITQSPKYLFRKEGQNVTLSCEQNLNHDAMYWYRQDPGQGLRLIYYSQIVNDFQKGDIAEGYSVSREKKESFPLTVTSAQKNPTAFYLCASSIARTGRANVLTFGAGSRLTVL.

The gene calls are TRBV5-5 and TRBJ1-1; D unclear. CDR1 and CDR2 from the germline V gene are SGHKS and YYEKEE (reference sequence). Trimming cost V 2 bases and J 1 base, with 6 bases left between them. This CDR3 has 13 residues. CDR3 amino acids: CASSFVKNTEAFF. CDR3 coding DNA: TGTGCCAGCAGCTTTGTCAAGAACACTGAAGCTTTCTTT.

The chain joins TRBV5-6 to TRBJ2-1; 11 bases are shared with TRBD2. CDR3 length: 14 residues. The germline gives CDR1 SGHDT, CDR2 YYEEEE. V lost 9 bases to trimming and J lost 10 bases; unmatched junction nucleotides: 12. The CDR3 DNA reads as TGTGCCAACACACGGGTAGCGGGAGGGGAGGAGCAGTTCTTC. As protein: CANTRVAGGEEQFF.

This clone was counted once. The J gene is TRBJ1-1, the V gene TRBV15; D uncertain. The germline CDR1 and CDR2 sequences are LNHNV and YYDKDF (reference sequence). V lost 6 bases to trimming and J lost 5 bases, with 7 bases between them. CDR3 length equals 11 residues. The CDR3 protein is CATRAETEAFF. The CDR3 nucleotides are TGTGCCACCAGAGCGGAGACTGAAGCTTTCTTT.

The chain has TRBV14 and TRBJ2-1, with a tentative D call TRBD2 (5 bases). This CDR3 has 16 residues. V was pared by 1 base and J by 12 bases, with 22 bases between. Germline-derived CDR1 and CDR2 are SGHDN and FVKESK. CDR3: CASSQGLPGTGSVQFF. The CDR3, as DNA: TGTGCCAGCAGCCAAGGTTTACCGGGAACCGGGTCAGTGCAGTTCTTC.